Listed here is a single T cell receptor (beta chain). Its antigen is as yet unknown. The V gene's germline CDR1 is MNHEY and CDR2 SVGEGT. V lost 4 bases, J lost 0 bases, and 7 bases lay in between. The CDR3 covers 14 residues. This sample was taken from a study of T cell responses to AZD1222 COVID-19 vaccine. The study's findings and limits: With two AZD1222 doses given, Spike-specific TCR breadth and depth both rose.

Sequencing used immunoSEQ multiplex PCR; TCRdb keeps in-frame clones, though not all of them. Of some 120,000 clones in the sample, around 90% were seen once. This receptor was identified in an adult in good health. The gene calls are TRBV6-2 or TRBV6-3 and TRBJ1-5; D ambiguous. This sample comprised peripheral blood, obtained on day 0 of AZD1222 vaccination. In nucleotides, the CDR3 is TGTGCCAGCAGTTTCCACCATAGCAATCAGCCCCAGCATTTT. This gives the protein CASSFHHSNQPQHF.